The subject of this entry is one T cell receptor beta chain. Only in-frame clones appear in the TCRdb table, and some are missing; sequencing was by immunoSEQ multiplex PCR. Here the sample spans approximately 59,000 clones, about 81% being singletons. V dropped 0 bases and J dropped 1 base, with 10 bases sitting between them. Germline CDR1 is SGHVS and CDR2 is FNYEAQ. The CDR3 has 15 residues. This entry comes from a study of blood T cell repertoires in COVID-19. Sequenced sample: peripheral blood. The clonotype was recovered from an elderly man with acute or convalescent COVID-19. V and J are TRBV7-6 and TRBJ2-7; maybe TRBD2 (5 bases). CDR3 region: CASSLAGGGSYEQYF. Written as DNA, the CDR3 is TGTGCCAGCAGCTTAGCCGGCGGAGGATCCTACGAGCAGTACTTC.